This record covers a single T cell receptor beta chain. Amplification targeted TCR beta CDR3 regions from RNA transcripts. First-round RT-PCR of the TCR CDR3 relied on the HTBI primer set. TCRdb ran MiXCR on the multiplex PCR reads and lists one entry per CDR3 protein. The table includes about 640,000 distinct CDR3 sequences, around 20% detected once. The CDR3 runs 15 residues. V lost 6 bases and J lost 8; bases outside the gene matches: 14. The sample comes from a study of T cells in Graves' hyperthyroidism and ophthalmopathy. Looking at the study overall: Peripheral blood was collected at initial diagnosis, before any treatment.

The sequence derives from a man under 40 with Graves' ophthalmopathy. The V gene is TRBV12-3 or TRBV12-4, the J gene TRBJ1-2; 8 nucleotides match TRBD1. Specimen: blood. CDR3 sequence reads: CASSLTGQEFVGYTF. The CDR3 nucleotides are TGTGCCAGCAGCCTTACGGGACAGGAGTTTGTGGGCTACACCTTC.